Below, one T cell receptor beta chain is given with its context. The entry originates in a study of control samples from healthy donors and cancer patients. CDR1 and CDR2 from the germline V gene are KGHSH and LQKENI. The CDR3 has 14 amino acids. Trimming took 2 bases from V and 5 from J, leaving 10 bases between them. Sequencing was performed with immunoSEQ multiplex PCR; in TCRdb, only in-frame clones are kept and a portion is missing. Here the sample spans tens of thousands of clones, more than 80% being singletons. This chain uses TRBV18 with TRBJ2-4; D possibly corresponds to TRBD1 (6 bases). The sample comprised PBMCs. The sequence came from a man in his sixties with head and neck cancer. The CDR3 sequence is CASSPRGIENIQYF. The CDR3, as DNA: TGTGCCAGCTCACCAAGGGGGATCGAAAACATTCAGTACTTC. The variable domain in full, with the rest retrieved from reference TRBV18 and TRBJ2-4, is NAGVMQNPRHLVRRRGQEARLRCSPMKGHSHVYWYRQLPEEGLKFMVYLQKENIIDESGMPKERFSAEFPKEGPSILRIQQVVRGDSAAYFCASSPRGIENIQYFGAGTRLSVL.